These 27 T cell receptor beta chains came from one sample sequenced in a study of shared clonotypes between healthy human individuals. Naive CD8 populations comprised CD45RO-negative cells positively selected for CCR7, excluding terminally differentiated effector memory CD45RA+ cells. TCRdb's table, derived via immunoSEQ multiplex PCR, lists solely in-frame clones and lacks some. The sample yields more than 600,000 clones, around 90% seen once. Sequenced material: naive CD8+ T cells sorted from blood. The receptors here all came from a young man in good health.

The rearrangement uses TRBV28 and TRBJ2-2; D not resolved. The CDR3 runs 16 residues. CDR1 is MDHEN, CDR2 SYDVKM, per germline. V gave up 3 bases and J gave up 1 base, with 12 bases separating them. Written as DNA, the CDR3 is TGTGCCAGCAGTTTTGTTCCACAAGGGAACACCGGGGAGCTGTTTTTT. Encoded protein: CASSFVPQGNTGELFF.

The rearrangement links TRBV29-1 to TRBJ2-5; 11 nucleotides agree with TRBD2. The CDR3 has 18 residues. The germline CDR1 and CDR2 sequences are SQVTM and ANQGSEA. V lost 0 bases, J lost 5 bases, and 14 bases stayed unmatched. As DNA, the CDR3 is TGCAGCGTTGAAGATCATAGCGGGAGGGTGCCCTACGCGGAGACCCAGTACTTC. It yields the protein CSVEDHSGRVPYAETQYF.

Turning to this clone: At the DNA level, this CDR3 is encoded by other sequences in the same sample as well. This chain uses TRBV2 with TRBJ2-7; D is perhaps TRBD1 (6 bases). This CDR3 has 10 residues. V lost 6 bases to trimming and J lost 6 bases, with 6 bases between them. CDR1 SNHLY and CDR2 FYNNEI come from the germline V gene. The CDR3 protein is CASRGGEQYF. The CDR3 bases are TGTGCCAGCAGAGGGGGCGAGCAGTACTTC. The full variable domain, completed using reference TRBV2 and TRBJ2-7, is EPEVTQTPSHQVTQMGQEVILRCVPISNHLYFYWYRQILGQKVEFLVSFYNNEISEKSEIFDDQFSVERPDGSNFTLKIRSTKLEDSAMYFCASRGGEQYFGPGTRLTVT.

For this clone: The same CDR3 arises from other DNA sequences in this sample as well. V usage is TRBV27 and J usage is TRBJ2-7; unclear D gene. Trimming shortened V by 3 bases and J by 2 bases, and 8 bases separated the two germline ends. Looked up from germline, CDR1 is MNHEY and CDR2 is SMNVEV (reference sequence). This CDR3 contains 13 residues. The CDR3 loop reads CASSFGPPYEQYF. The DNA for the CDR3 is TGTGCCAGCAGTTTCGGCCCTCCCTACGAGCAGTACTTC.

V and J are TRBV7-9 and TRBJ2-1; D is ambiguous. The CDR3 runs to 14 residues. CDR1 and CDR2 (germline): SEHNR, FQNEAQ (reference sequence). Trimming cost V 5 bases and J 8 bases, with 16 bases left between them. DNA for the CDR3: TGTGCCAGCAGCCCTGGCGTTGGTTCGGATGAGCAGTTCTTC. Protein: CASSPGVGSDEQFF.

The rearrangement joins TRBV7-2 to TRBJ2-7; tentatively, D is TRBD1 or TRBD2 (5 bases each). Trimming took off 6 bases at V and 0 bases at J, with 9 bases between the two ends. The germline V gene has CDR1 SGHTA and CDR2 FQGNSA. The CDR3 loop spans 13 amino acids. This CDR3 reads CASSRDDSYEQYF. The DNA for the CDR3 is TGTGCCAGCAGTCGGGACGACTCCTACGAGCAGTACTTC.

The chain recombines TRBV28 with TRBJ1-1; D is unresolved. V was cut by 11 bases and J by 0 bases, with 13 bases left in between. Germline loops: CDR1 MDHEN, CDR2 SYDVKM. The CDR3 is 13 residues long. The CDR3 spells CAHRGIMNTEAFF. As DNA, the CDR3 is TGTGCCCACCGAGGCATTATGAACACTGAAGCTTTCTTT.

The chain employs TRBV5-1 and TRBJ2-7; 9 bases line up with TRBD1. This CDR3 region has 14 residues. CDR1 is SGHRS and CDR2 is YFSETQ in the germline V gene. Trimming cost V 4 bases and J 3 bases; bases outside gene matches: 5. The CDR3 nucleotides read TGCGCCAGCAGCGACGGGACAGGGTTCTACGAGCAGTACTTC. It translates to CASSDGTGFYEQYF.

V is TRBV28 and J is TRBJ2-7; D could derive from TRBD1 or TRBD2 (5 bases each). CDR1 is MDHEN and CDR2 is SYDVKM in the germline V gene. Deletions cut 6 bases from V and 2 bases from J, with 17 bases between. CDR3 length equals 15 residues. Here the CDR3 DNA reads TGTGCCAGCAGCTCAACCGGGACGGTGGCCTACGAGCAGTACTTC. It translates to CASSSTGTVAYEQYF.

The V and J genes are TRBV5-4 and TRBJ2-4, with 9 bases aligning to TRBD2. CDR1 is SGHNT, CDR2 YYREEE, per germline (reference sequence). This CDR3 comprises 15 residues. Unmatched junction bases numbered 4, after V lost 0 bases and J lost 6 bases. The DNA for the CDR3 is TGTGCCAGCAGCTTGGGGGCTAGCGGGACAAACATTCAGTACTTC. Residues: CASSLGASGTNIQYF.

The gene calls are TRBV5-6 and TRBJ2-5, with D unclear. From germline, CDR1 is SGHDT and CDR2 YYEEEE. The ends were cut back, 0 bases at V and 1 base at J, with 16 bases in the middle. This CDR3 contains 17 residues. Written as DNA, the CDR3 is TGTGCCAGCAGCTTGGCCGGATCGCAGGTCACCCAAGAGACCCAGTACTTC. This translates into CASSLAGSQVTQETQYF.

This chain links TRBV9 with TRBJ2-1; tentative D call: TRBD1 (6 bases). Germline loops: CDR1 SGDLS, CDR2 YYNGEE. The V and J ends lost 4 bases and 7 bases respectively, with 9 bases between them. CDR3 length equals 12 residues. The CDR3 sequence is CASSSGVNEQFF. The CDR3 DNA is TGTGCCAGCAGCTCAGGGGTGAATGAGCAGTTCTTC.

The V and J genes are TRBV7-2 and TRBJ2-1; D possibly corresponds to TRBD2 (5 bases). The ends were cut back, 2 bases at V and 6 bases at J, with 23 bases in the middle. Germline V gene sequence: CDR1 SGHTA, CDR2 FQGNSA. The CDR3 covers 18 residues. CDR3 DNA: TGTGCCAGCAGCTTACGTCCCCCCGACGGAGGACTTTTCAATGAGCAGTTCTTC. It translates to CASSLRPPDGGLFNEQFF.

The chain links TRBV18 to TRBJ2-1; 7 bases line up with TRBD1. V dropped 3 bases and J dropped 5; count of bases not matched to a gene: 13. The CDR3 spans 17 residues. Germline V gene lookup returns CDR1 KGHSH and CDR2 LQKENI. The CDR3 bases are TGTGCCAGCTCACCCTACTTCGGGCAGGGGGTAGACAATGAGCAGTTCTTC. Its protein is CASSPYFGQGVDNEQFF.

Here the CDR3 DNA reads TGTGCCAGTAGTATCTCAGGACAGGCAGCAATGCGCTCCTACAATGAGCAGTTCTTC. It translates to CASSISGQAAMRSYNEQFF. The chain employs TRBV19 and TRBJ2-1, with 7 positions matching TRBD1. This CDR3 spans 19 amino acids. The germline gives CDR1 LNHDA, CDR2 SQIVND (reference sequence). V was clipped by 3 bases and J by 0 bases; unmatched bases: 14. Full variable domain (remainder filled in from reference TRBV19 and TRBJ2-1): DGGITQSPKYLFRKEGQNVTLSCEQNLNHDAMYWYRQDPGQGLRLIYYSQIVNDFQKGDIAEGYSVSREKKESFPLTVTSAQKNPTAFYLCASSISGQAAMRSYNEQFFGPGTRLTVL.

The chain joins TRBV13 to TRBJ2-7, with 8 bases identical to TRBD2. The V and J ends lost 4 bases and 5 bases, in that order; junction bases with no gene match: 4. Germline CDR1 is PRHDT and CDR2 is FYEKMQ (reference sequence). There are 13 residues in the CDR3. CDR3 region: CASSSSGYHEQYF. CDR3 bases: TGTGCCAGCAGCTCTAGCGGGTACCACGAGCAGTACTTC.

The chain links TRBV7-8 to TRBJ2-1; TRBD2 aligns across 11 bases. The CDR3 has 17 amino acids. Germline loops: CDR1 SGHVS, CDR2 FQNEAQ. V shed 1 base, J shed 6 bases, and the junction held 8 bases outside the gene matches. The CDR3 is CASSLVQGTSGFNEQFF. DNA for the CDR3: TGTGCCAGCAGCTTAGTCCAAGGGACTAGCGGCTTCAATGAGCAGTTCTTC.

V usage is TRBV7-9 and J usage is TRBJ2-1; perhaps TRBD2 as D (7 bases). The V end was cut by 7 bases, the J end by 7 bases, with 14 bases between. This CDR3 is built from 13 residues. Germline V gene sequence: CDR1 SEHNR, CDR2 FQNEAQ (reference sequence). CDR3 in amino acids: CASTLEGGNEQFF. The CDR3 DNA sequence: TGTGCCAGCACACTTGAGGGGGGGAATGAGCAGTTCTTC. Supplemented by reference TRBV7-9 and TRBJ2-1, the full variable domain reads DTGVSQNPRHKITKRGQNVTFRCDPISEHNRLYWYRQTLGQGPEFLTYFQNEAQLEKSRLLSDRFSAERPKGSFSTLEIQRTEQGDSAMYLCASTLEGGNEQFFGPGTRLTVL.

The chain links TRBV6-5 to TRBJ1-2, with 7 bases fitting TRBD1. The CDR3 is 15 amino acids. V shed 6 bases and J 0 bases; nucleotides not matched to a gene: 7. Germline CDR1 MNHEY, CDR2 SVGAGI. CDR3 sequence (DNA): TGTGCCAGCAGGGGACAGTCGGGTCCTAACTATGGCTACACCTTC. Translated, it gives CASRGQSGPNYGYTF.

CDR3 amino acids: CASSIAGIGTEAFF. In nucleotides, the CDR3 is TGTGCCAGTAGTATCGCAGGGATTGGCACTGAAGCTTTCTTT. The V gene is TRBV19, the J gene TRBJ1-1; TRBD1 might be the D (5 bases). V was pared by 3 bases and J by 4 bases, with 12 bases between. This CDR3 comprises 14 residues. The germline gives CDR1 LNHDA, CDR2 SQIVND (reference sequence).

The gene calls are TRBV5-1 and TRBJ1-2; 10 bases align to TRBD1. CDR1 and CDR2 from the germline V gene are SGHRS and YFSETQ. The CDR3 sequence is 15 residues long. V trimming: 4 bases; J trimming: 4 bases; junction bases outside the gene matches: 7. The CDR3, as DNA: TGCGCCAGCAGCCCCGACAGGGGGCAGGTCTATGGCTACACCTTC. Translation: CASSPDRGQVYGYTF.

The genes are TRBV2 and TRBJ2-7; TRBD2 agrees at 14 bases. The V gene's germline CDR1 is SNHLY and CDR2 FYNNEI. CDR3 length: 16 amino acids. V lost 3 bases and J lost 3; bases outside the gene matches: 4. The CDR3 region is CASSDGTSGSGYEQYF. The CDR3 nucleotides are TGTGCCAGCAGTGATGGGACTAGCGGGAGCGGCTACGAGCAGTACTTC.

CDR3 in DNA: TGTGCCAGCAGTTTAACTAGCGGCACCTACGAGCAGTACTTC. This codes for CASSLTSGTYEQYF. V usage is TRBV28 and J usage is TRBJ2-7, with 8 nucleotides matching TRBD2. The CDR3 loop spans 14 amino acids. Looked up from germline, CDR1 is MDHEN and CDR2 is SYDVKM. The V and J ends lost 2 bases and 2 bases, in that order; junction bases with no gene match: 2.

The CDR3 is CASSLLGTGMHEQYF. In DNA form, the CDR3 reads TGTGCCAGCAGCTTACTCGGGACAGGGATGCACGAGCAGTACTTC. This chain uses TRBV11-2 with TRBJ2-7; the match to TRBD1 covers 9 bases. CDR3 length: 15 residues. With 2 bases clipped from V and 5 bases from J, the junction kept 7 bases outside the gene matches. In germline, CDR1 is SGHAT, CDR2 FQNNGV.

In this sample, this clone turned up once. The CDR3 coding sequence is TGTGCCAGCAGCTTGGACAGGCCCTACAATGAGCAGTTCTTC. This encodes CASSLDRPYNEQFF. The V gene is TRBV11-2, the J gene TRBJ2-1, with 7 bases lining up with TRBD1. Looked up from germline, CDR1 is SGHAT and CDR2 is FQNNGV. Trimming cost V 3 bases and J 2 bases; bases outside gene matches: 1. The CDR3 has 14 amino acids.

In this sample, this clone turned up a few times. V gene TRBV4-1 combines with J gene TRBJ2-7; 10 bases match TRBD1. The CDR3 consists of 14 residues. CDR1 is MGHRA, CDR2 YSYEKL, per germline. V lost 4 bases and J lost 3; bases outside the gene matches: 3. CDR3 loop: CASSRQGAGYEQYF. The CDR3 coding sequence is TGCGCCAGCAGCCGACAGGGGGCAGGCTACGAGCAGTACTTC.

Concerning this clone itself: The same CDR3 also results from other DNA sequences found in this sample. The CDR3 sequence is CASSPRGGNTEAFF. Here the CDR3 DNA reads TGTGCCAGCAGCCCCCGGGGAGGGAACACTGAAGCTTTCTTT. The chain uses TRBV5-4 and TRBJ1-1; unclear D gene. CDR3 length: 14 residues. Trimming took off 4 bases at V and 1 base at J, with 11 bases between the two ends. Germline CDR1 and CDR2: SGHNT and YYREEE (reference sequence). Filled out from reference TRBV5-4 and TRBJ1-1, the complete variable domain reads ETGVTQSPTHLIKTRGQQVTLRCSSQSGHNTVSWYQQALGQGPQFIFQYYREEENGRGNFPPRFSGLQFPNYSSELNVNALELDDSALYLCASSPRGGNTEAFFGQGTRLTVV.